Each of the 13 T cell receptor beta chains below was sequenced from the same sample in a study of identical twins. TCRdb reprocessed the 5' RACE reads with MiXCR, giving one entry per CDR3 protein. This table has 600,000 to 800,000 distinct CDR3 sequences, over 20% appearing once. The same sample was also studied in work on T cells expressing NK-cell markers.

The specimen was PBMCs. Receptors originate from a woman between 18 and 29 years old in good health.

This chain uses TRBV10-1 with TRBJ2-1; D ambiguous. Germline-derived CDR1 and CDR2 are WNHNN and SYGVQD (reference sequence). CDR3 length: 11 amino acids. The ends were cut back, 4 bases at V and 8 bases at J, with 6 bases in the middle. CDR3 DNA sequence: TGCGCCAGCAGTGTATCCCATGAGCAGTTCTTC. Protein sequence: CASSVSHEQFF.

This clonotype occurred a few times. The chain combines TRBV20-1 with TRBJ2-2, with 7 bases identical to TRBD2. Trimming removed 4 bases from V and 1 base from J; junction bases left unmatched: 6. CDR3 length equals 15 residues. Germline lookup yields CDR1 DFQATT and CDR2 SNEGSKA (reference sequence). DNA of the CDR3: TGCAGTGCTATAGCGGGTGGGAGGAACACCGGGGAGCTGTTTTTT. Protein sequence: CSAIAGGRNTGELFF.

This clonotype was seen a handful of times. V and J are TRBV6-5 and TRBJ1-1, with 9 bases lining up with TRBD1. This CDR3 is built from 14 residues. The V gene end was trimmed by 5 bases and the J gene end by 3 bases; junction bases not matched to a gene: 4. Germline V gene data show CDR1 as MNHEY and CDR2 as SVGAGI. This CDR3 is CASSNRGLDTEAFF. The CDR3 coding sequence is TGTGCCAGCAGTAACAGGGGGCTCGACACTGAAGCTTTCTTT.

Here the CDR3 reads CASSSGHGSRSLDTQYF. In DNA form, the CDR3 reads TGTGCCAGCAGCTCCGGTCACGGGAGTAGGAGTTTAGATACGCAGTATTTT. The V call is TRBV7-9, the J call TRBJ2-3; a weak D match, TRBD2 (6 bases). Trimming stripped 4 bases from V and 5 bases from J, with 22 bases between. The germline V gene encodes CDR1 SEHNR and CDR2 FQNEAQ (reference sequence). The CDR3 length is 17 residues. The full variable domain, in which reference TRBV7-9 and TRBJ2-3 provide the parts outside the CDR3, is DTGVSQNPRHKITKRGQNVTFRCDPISEHNRLYWYRQTLGQGPEFLTYFQNEAQLEKSRLLSDRFSAERPKGSFSTLEIQRTEQGDSAMYLCASSSGHGSRSLDTQYFGPGTRLTVL.

This clonotype was counted a single time. The chain carries TRBV20-1 and TRBJ2-5, with a tentative D call TRBD2 (5 bases). Per germline, CDR1 DFQATT and CDR2 SNEGSKA (reference sequence). This CDR3 has 14 residues. Trimming shortened V by 6 bases and J by 4 bases, and 18 bases separated the two germline ends. The CDR3 coding sequence is TGCAGTGCCCGAGGAGGCATTCTCGGAGAGACCCAGTACTTC. Protein: CSARGGILGETQYF.

The rearrangement links TRBV27 to TRBJ2-3, with D possibly matching TRBD2 (5 bases). This CDR3 comprises 15 residues. V gave up 6 bases and J gave up 2 bases, with 15 bases separating them. The germline gives CDR1 MNHEY, CDR2 SMNVEV (reference sequence). The CDR3 here is CASSTLRGTTDTQYF. The CDR3 DNA reads as TGTGCCAGCAGCACCCTACGGGGTACCACAGATACGCAGTATTTT.

CDR3 DNA sequence: TGTGCCAGCAGAGCACTCAGGGAGATGAACACTGAAGCTTTCTTT. Its protein product is CASRALREMNTEAFF. This rearrangement joins TRBV6-2 or TRBV6-3 to TRBJ1-1; D might be TRBD1 (5 bases). The CDR3 sequence is 15 residues long. Trimming removed 6 bases from V and 0 bases from J, with 14 bases in between. Germline CDR1 reads MNHEY; CDR2 reads SVGEGT.

This chain links TRBV5-5 with TRBJ2-7; 11 positions match TRBD1. CDR3 size: 16 residues. The V gene end was trimmed by 1 base and the J gene end by 2 bases; junction bases not matched to a gene: 5. Germline-derived CDR1 and CDR2 are SGHKS and YYEKEE (reference sequence). This chain's CDR3 is CASSLNQGQGAYEQYF. The CDR3 DNA sequence: TGTGCCAGCAGCTTGAATCAGGGACAGGGGGCCTACGAGCAGTACTTC.

This clonotype was seen ten or more times. This rearrangement joins TRBV20-1 to TRBJ2-7; D is undetermined. There are 12 residues in the CDR3. V gave up 1 base and J gave up 7 bases, with 11 bases separating them. Germline lookup yields CDR1 DFQATT and CDR2 SNEGSKA (reference sequence). The CDR3, as DNA: TGCAGTGCTAGAGGAAGGACGACTGAGCAGTACTTC. Translated, it gives CSARGRTTEQYF.

V usage is TRBV9 and J usage is TRBJ1-1, with 7 bases that match TRBD1. Germline V gene lookup returns CDR1 SGDLS and CDR2 YYNGEE. The CDR3 has 12 amino acids. With V trimmed by 4 bases and J by 12 bases, 9 bases remained unmatched. CDR3 nucleotide sequence: TGTGCCAGCAGCCAAACAGGGGAGAAAACTTTCTTT. Translating gives CASSQTGEKTFF.

There are many counts of this clonotype. The chain is built from TRBV25-1 and TRBJ1-5; no definite D call. There are 13 residues in the CDR3. Germline lookup yields CDR1 MGHDK and CDR2 SYGVNS. Trimming took 3 bases from V and 0 from J, leaving 3 bases between them. CDR3 in amino acids: CASSENSNQPQHF. The CDR3 nucleotides are TGTGCCAGCAGTGAGAATAGCAATCAGCCCCAGCATTTT.

The rearrangement links TRBV25-1 to TRBJ1-1, with D possibly being TRBD1 (5 bases). The CDR3 covers 14 residues. The V end was cut by 5 bases, the J end by 3 bases, with 13 bases between. Germline CDR1 reads MGHDK; CDR2 reads SYGVNS. CDR3 coding DNA: TGTGCCAGCAGTACCTACGACAGCCACACTGAAGCTTTCTTT. The encoded protein is CASSTYDSHTEAFF.

This clonotype was observed many times. The V call is TRBV11-2, the J call TRBJ2-3, with unresolved D. The V gene's germline CDR1 is SGHAT and CDR2 FQNNGV. This CDR3 is 16 amino acids long. Trimming stripped 1 base from V and 8 bases from J, with 19 bases between. The CDR3 loop is CASSLVVWATQSTQYF. Here the CDR3 DNA reads TGTGCCAGCAGCTTAGTAGTCTGGGCGACACAGAGTACGCAGTATTTT.